A single sample is the source of the 26 T cell receptor beta chains below, sequenced in a study of response to subunit inactivated influenza vaccine. Using its own MiXCR run on the RT-PCR reads, TCRdb lists one record per CDR3 protein. The repertoire holds approximately 170,000 distinct CDR3 sequences, with around 12% as singletons. Separately, the same data were catalogued under a study of T cells expressing NK-cell markers. From that second work: Making the TCR beta cDNA relied on 5'RACE template switching with UMIs.

Source: CD8+ T cells sorted from PBMCs, taken 11 to 12 days after vaccination. These receptors originate from a man aged 50-60 years who received an inactivated influenza vaccine.

The chain carries TRBV27 and TRBJ1-1; 8 bases line up with TRBD1. The CDR3 length is 16 residues. The trim removed 3 bases at V and 0 bases at J, leaving 6 bases unmatched. Germline assignment: CDR1 MNHEY and CDR2 SMNVEV (reference sequence). CDR3 in DNA: TGTGCCAGCAGTTTCCAACAGGGGGAGGTGAACACTGAAGCTTTCTTT. This encodes CASSFQQGEVNTEAFF.

V usage is TRBV10-3 and J usage is TRBJ2-5, with TRBD1 matching 11 bases. Germline CDR1 is ENHRY and CDR2 is SYGVKD. With 0 bases clipped from V and 4 bases from J, the junction kept 4 bases outside the gene matches. The CDR3 length is 16 residues. DNA of the CDR3: TGTGCCATCAGTGAGTCGGTGGACAGGGGGCTAGAGACCCAGTACTTC. It translates to CAISESVDRGLETQYF.

This clonotype was seen more than once but under ten times. The rearrangement uses TRBV30 and TRBJ2-7; 9 positions match TRBD1. This CDR3 region has 12 residues. V lost 3 bases to trimming and J lost 7 bases; unmatched junction nucleotides: 4. Germline lookup yields CDR1 GTSNPN and CDR2 SVGIG (reference sequence). CDR3 residues: CAWSTGGAEQYF. CDR3 sequence (DNA): TGTGCCTGGAGCACAGGGGGCGCGGAGCAGTACTTC.

This chain joins TRBV27 and TRBJ2-7; TRBD2 matches 10 bases. CDR1 MNHEY and CDR2 SMNVEV come from the germline V gene (reference sequence). After removal of 5 bases from V and 7 bases from J, the junction contained 8 bases not matched to a gene. The CDR3 consists of 14 residues. The CDR3, as DNA: TGTGCCAGCAGTCCACGGACTAGCGGCTTTGAGCAGTACTTC. Translation: CASSPRTSGFEQYF.

This sequence joins TRBV12-3 or TRBV12-4 and TRBJ2-1; D gene ambiguous. V was cut by 1 base and J by 4 bases, with 14 bases left in between. The CDR3 loop spans 16 amino acids. CDR3 in DNA: TGTGCCAGCAGTTTAGTTGCGCCTCCCTTTTACAATGAGCAGTTCTTC. Translating it yields CASSLVAPPFYNEQFF.

The rearrangement joins TRBV2 to TRBJ2-1; 8 positions match TRBD2. Trimming cost V 3 bases and J 4 bases; bases outside gene matches: 5. Germline V gene data show CDR1 as SNHLY and CDR2 as FYNNEI. There are 15 residues in the CDR3. The CDR3: CASSDSGKSYNEQFF. CDR3 nucleotide sequence: TGTGCCAGCAGTGATAGCGGGAAATCTTACAATGAGCAGTTCTTC.

The chain carries TRBV9 and TRBJ2-5; D may be TRBD2 (6 bases). V dropped 2 bases and J dropped 3 bases, with 17 bases sitting between them. The germline CDR1 and CDR2 sequences are SGDLS and YYNGEE. The CDR3 extends over 16 amino acids. The CDR3 protein is CASSVDAGLLKETQYF. In DNA form, the CDR3 reads TGTGCCAGCAGCGTCGACGCGGGACTCCTTAAAGAGACCCAGTACTTC.

In this sample, this clonotype turned up many times. V usage is TRBV9 and J usage is TRBJ2-2; 8 bases line up with TRBD2. CDR1 and CDR2 from the germline V gene are SGDLS and YYNGEE. The CDR3 runs to 16 residues. Trimming removed 0 bases from V and 5 bases from J; junction bases left unmatched: 6. The CDR3 protein is CASSVALTGGTGELFF. The DNA of the CDR3 is TGTGCCAGCAGCGTAGCTTTGACGGGGGGGACCGGGGAGCTGTTTTTT.

This chain uses TRBV10-2 with TRBJ2-1, with 8 bases identical to TRBD2. With V trimmed by 4 bases and J by 0 bases, 8 bases remained unmatched. This CDR3 is built from 17 residues. Germline CDR1 reads WSHSY; CDR2 reads SAAADI. Here the CDR3 DNA reads TGCGCCAGCAGTGGATCCAGCGGGAGAAGCTCCTACAATGAGCAGTTCTTC. It codes for CASSGSSGRSSYNEQFF.

In its sample, this clonotype was seen a few times. The V gene is TRBV7-9, the J gene TRBJ2-7; 9 bases map to TRBD1. The J segment lost 6 bases and the V segment lost 5 bases, leaving 14 bases of the junction unmatched. Per the germline V gene, CDR1 is SEHNR and CDR2 is FQNEAQ (reference sequence). CDR3 length: 16 residues. CDR3 nucleotide sequence: TGTGCCAGCAGCCCGGACAGGGGAACTTCTTCTGGCGAGCAGTACTTC. As protein: CASSPDRGTSSGEQYF.

V usage is TRBV20-1 and J usage is TRBJ2-1, with D tentatively TRBD2 (6 bases). V gave up 0 bases and J gave up 0 bases, with 12 bases separating them. This CDR3 has 16 amino acids. Germline-derived CDR1 and CDR2 are DFQATT and SNEGSKA (reference sequence). CDR3 sequence reads: CSARDLADGSYNEQFF. The CDR3 DNA follows: TGCAGTGCTAGAGATTTAGCGGATGGCTCCTACAATGAGCAGTTCTTC.

This clonotype occurred many times. This chain joins TRBV5-1 and TRBJ2-3; D might be TRBD1 or TRBD2, each matching 5 bases. CDR1 SGHRS and CDR2 YFSETQ come from the germline V gene. V lost 4 bases and J 2 bases, leaving 14 bases between the germline ends. The CDR3 sequence is 15 residues long. The DNA for the CDR3 is TGCGCCAGCAGCCCGGGGCCTAGCATCACAGATACGCAGTATTTT. Translating it yields CASSPGPSITDTQYF.

This clonotype was observed a few times. The genes are TRBV3-1 and TRBJ2-2, with D possibly TRBD1 on 6 matching bases. Per germline, CDR1 LGHDT and CDR2 YNNKEL (reference sequence). Between the trimmed V and J ends, which lost 1 base and 1 base, there was a span of 13 bases. CDR3 length: 17 amino acids. The CDR3 loop is CASSQGPRGLNTGELFF. DNA of the CDR3: TGTGCCAGCAGCCAAGGCCCCAGGGGCCTGAACACCGGGGAGCTGTTTTTT.

This rearrangement joins TRBV19 to TRBJ2-7, with TRBD2 as a possible D gene (6 bases). Germline V CDR1 and CDR2: LNHDA, SQIVND (reference sequence). Trimming stripped 6 bases from V and 0 bases from J, with 12 bases between. This CDR3 is built from 14 residues. The CDR3: CASSPVGSSYEQYF. The CDR3 DNA reads TGTGCCAGTAGCCCTGTCGGGAGCTCCTACGAGCAGTACTTC.

The table lists this clonotype with a few counts. The chain has TRBV6-1 and TRBJ1-2; no firm D call. Trimming removed 8 bases at V and 2 bases at J, with 15 bases between. CDR3 length: 14 amino acids. CDR1 MNHNS and CDR2 SASEGT come from the germline V gene. The CDR3 sequence is CASRGGLKNYGYTF. The CDR3 nucleotides read TGTGCCAGCCGCGGCGGACTGAAAAACTATGGCTACACCTTC.

The chain combines TRBV6-5 with TRBJ2-2; TRBD1 agrees at 8 bases. The CDR3 length is 15 residues. Trimming removed 2 bases from V and 4 bases from J; junction bases left unmatched: 3. Germline V gene data show CDR1 as MNHEY and CDR2 as SVGAGI. The CDR3 DNA sequence: TGTGCCAGCAGTTACCGAGGGACAGGCACCGGGGAGCTGTTTTTT. It is translated as CASSYRGTGTGELFF.

This clonotype has a handful of counts. V gene TRBV12-3 or TRBV12-4 combines with J gene TRBJ2-1; D possibly matches TRBD1 or TRBD2 (5 bases each). The CDR3 length is 14 residues. The V end was cut by 3 bases, the J end by 0 bases, with 6 bases between. The CDR3 DNA reads TGTGCCAGCAGTTTTGGGGGCTCCTACAATGAGCAGTTCTTC. Amino acid sequence: CASSFGGSYNEQFF.

The rearrangement links TRBV5-6 to TRBJ1-1; D unresolved. Trimming removed 1 base from V and 4 bases from J, with 20 bases in between. The CDR3 covers 17 residues. Germline assignment: CDR1 SGHDT and CDR2 YYEEEE. The CDR3 DNA sequence: TGTGCCAGCAGCTTGTTTCAGAGGGTTGGCATCTTCACTGAAGCTTTCTTT. This sequence encodes CASSLFQRVGIFTEAFF.

The rearrangement joins TRBV9 to TRBJ2-3; D possibly corresponds to TRBD2 (6 bases). In germline, CDR1 is SGDLS, CDR2 YYNGEE. V lost 0 bases, J lost 2 bases, and 13 bases lay in between. The CDR3 runs 16 residues. In nucleotides, the CDR3 is TGTGCCAGCAGCGTAGATGGTAGCGGTTACACAGATACGCAGTATTTT. Residues: CASSVDGSGYTDTQYF.

The sample holds a few counts of this clonotype. This chain joins TRBV5-1 and TRBJ2-3; D call uncertain. CDR1 SGHRS and CDR2 YFSETQ come from the germline V gene. V gave up 2 bases and J gave up 4 bases, with 8 bases separating them. CDR3 length: 13 amino acids. CDR3 nucleotides: TGCGCCAGCAGCTTCGGTCTAGCAGATACGCAGTATTTT. Translated: CASSFGLADTQYF.

The chain couples TRBV24-1 to TRBJ2-7; TRBD1 agrees at 9 bases. V gave up 5 bases and J gave up 0 bases; unmatched junction bases: 10. The CDR3 has 17 residues. Germline-derived CDR1 and CDR2 are KGHDR and SFDVKD. The CDR3 is CATSATGGETSSYEQYF. The CDR3 nucleotides read TGTGCCACCAGTGCAACAGGGGGCGAAACCTCCTCCTACGAGCAGTACTTC.

V usage is TRBV27 and J usage is TRBJ2-1, with 13 bases matching TRBD2. Germline-derived CDR1 and CDR2 are MNHEY and SMNVEV (reference sequence). The CDR3 loop spans 16 amino acids. V trimming: 3 bases; J trimming: 8 bases; junction bases outside the gene matches: 7. CDR3 protein: CASSFLLAGGPDEQFF. As DNA, the CDR3 is TGTGCCAGCAGTTTCTTACTAGCGGGGGGGCCCGATGAGCAGTTCTTC.

The chain recombines TRBV20-1 with TRBJ2-3; D is uncertain. V lost 7 bases and J 5 bases, leaving 1 base between the germline ends. The CDR3 is 8 residues long. Germline V gene lookup returns CDR1 DFQATT and CDR2 SNEGSKA (reference sequence). This chain's CDR3 is CSGDTQYF. CDR3 in DNA: TGCAGTGGAGATACGCAGTATTTT.

The chain carries TRBV7-9 and TRBJ2-7, with no clear D. This CDR3 contains 13 residues. Germline CDR1 and CDR2: SEHNR and FQNEAQ (reference sequence). The V gene lost 5 bases and the J gene lost 5 bases, with 13 bases spanning the gap. The CDR3 DNA reads as TGTGCCAGCAGCCCTTGGGGTTACAACGAGCAGTACTTC. Its translation: CASSPWGYNEQYF.

This clonotype turned up a few times. V and J are TRBV7-6 and TRBJ2-7, with D perhaps TRBD2 (5 bases). The V end lost 1 base, the J end lost 5 bases, and 9 bases lay between the germline ends. Looked up from germline, CDR1 is SGHVS and CDR2 is FNYEAQ. The CDR3 extends over 13 amino acids. CDR3 DNA sequence: TGTGCCAGCAGCTTAGGATCCGGGGACGAGCAGTACTTC. It is translated as CASSLGSGDEQYF.

Here the CDR3 DNA reads TGTGCCAGCAGTTTTACCGGGAGCGACGGCTACACCTTC. This gives the protein CASSFTGSDGYTF. The V and J genes are TRBV12-3 or TRBV12-4 and TRBJ1-2; no clear D. The V gene lost 3 bases and the J gene lost 8 bases, with 13 bases spanning the gap. The CDR3 length is 13 residues.